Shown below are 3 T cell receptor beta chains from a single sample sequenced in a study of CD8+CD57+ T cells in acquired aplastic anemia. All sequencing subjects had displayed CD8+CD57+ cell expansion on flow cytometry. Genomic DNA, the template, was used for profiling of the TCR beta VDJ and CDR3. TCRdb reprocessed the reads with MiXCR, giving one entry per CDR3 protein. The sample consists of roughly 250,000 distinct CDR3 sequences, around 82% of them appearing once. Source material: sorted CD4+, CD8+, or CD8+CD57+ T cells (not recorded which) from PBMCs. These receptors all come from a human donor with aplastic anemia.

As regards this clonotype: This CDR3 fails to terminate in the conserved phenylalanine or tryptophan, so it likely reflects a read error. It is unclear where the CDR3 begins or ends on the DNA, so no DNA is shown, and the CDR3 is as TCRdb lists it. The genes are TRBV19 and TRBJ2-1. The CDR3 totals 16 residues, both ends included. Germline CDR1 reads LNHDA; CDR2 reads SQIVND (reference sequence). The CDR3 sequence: CASSIAGGTYHEQYFV.

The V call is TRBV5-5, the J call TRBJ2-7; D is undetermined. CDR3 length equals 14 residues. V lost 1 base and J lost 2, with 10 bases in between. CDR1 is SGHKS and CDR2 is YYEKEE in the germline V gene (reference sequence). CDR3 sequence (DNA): TGTGCCAGCAGCTTGTTAGACCCAGCCTACGAGCAGTACTTC. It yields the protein CASSLLDPAYEQYF.

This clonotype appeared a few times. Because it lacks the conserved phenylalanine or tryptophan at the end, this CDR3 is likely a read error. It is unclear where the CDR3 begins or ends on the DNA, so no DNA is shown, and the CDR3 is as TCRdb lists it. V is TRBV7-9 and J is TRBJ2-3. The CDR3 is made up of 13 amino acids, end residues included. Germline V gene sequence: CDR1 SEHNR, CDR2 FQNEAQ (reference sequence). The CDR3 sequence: CASSAVAETQYFV.